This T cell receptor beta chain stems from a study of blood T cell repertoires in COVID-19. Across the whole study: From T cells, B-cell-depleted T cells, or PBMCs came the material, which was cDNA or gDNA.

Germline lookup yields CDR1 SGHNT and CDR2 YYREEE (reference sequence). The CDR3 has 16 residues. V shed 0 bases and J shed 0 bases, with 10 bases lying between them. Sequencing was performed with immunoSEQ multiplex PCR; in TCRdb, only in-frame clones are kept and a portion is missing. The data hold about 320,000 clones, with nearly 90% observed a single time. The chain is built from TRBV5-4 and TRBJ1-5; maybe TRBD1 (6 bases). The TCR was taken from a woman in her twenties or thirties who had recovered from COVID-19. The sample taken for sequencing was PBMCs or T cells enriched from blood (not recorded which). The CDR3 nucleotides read TGTGCCAGCAGCTTGGAAGGACAGTATAGCAATCAGCCCCAGCATTTT. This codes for CASSLEGQYSNQPQHF.